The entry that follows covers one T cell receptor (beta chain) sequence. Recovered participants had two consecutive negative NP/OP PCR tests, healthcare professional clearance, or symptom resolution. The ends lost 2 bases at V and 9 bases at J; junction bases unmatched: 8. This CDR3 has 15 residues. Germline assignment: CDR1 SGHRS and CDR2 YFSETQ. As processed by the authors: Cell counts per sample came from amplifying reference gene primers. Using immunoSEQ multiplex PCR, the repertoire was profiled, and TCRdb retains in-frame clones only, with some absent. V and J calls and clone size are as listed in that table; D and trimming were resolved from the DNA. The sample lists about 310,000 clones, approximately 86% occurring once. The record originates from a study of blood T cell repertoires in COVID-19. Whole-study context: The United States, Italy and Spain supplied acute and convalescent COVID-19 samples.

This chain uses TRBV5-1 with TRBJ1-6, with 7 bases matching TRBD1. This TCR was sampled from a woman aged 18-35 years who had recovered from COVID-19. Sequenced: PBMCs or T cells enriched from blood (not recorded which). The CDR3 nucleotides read TGCGCCAGCAGCTTACTACAGGGGAACTCTTCACCCCTCCACTTT. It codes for CASSLLQGNSSPLHF.